The 8 T cell receptor beta chains below come from one sample, sequenced in a study of control samples from healthy donors and cancer patients. The table came from immunoSEQ multiplex PCR; TCRdb's copy has only in-frame clones and leaves some out. The data contain fewer than 30,000 clones, about 82% of them singletons. Sequencing used PBMCs. The receptors shown here come from a woman aged 55-69 years with head and neck cancer.

The rearrangement uses TRBV6-1 and TRBJ2-3; D not certain. The germline V gene has CDR1 MNHNS and CDR2 SASEGT. Trimming took off 1 base at V and 14 bases at J, with 19 bases between the two ends. This CDR3 region has 14 residues. This CDR3 reads CASSEEPRSDRGYF. The CDR3 coding sequence is TGTGCCAGCAGTGAAGAGCCACGCTCGGACCGAGGGTATTTT.

This chain connects TRBV2 to TRBJ1-6; D unclear. Trimming pared 1 base from V and 0 bases from J, leaving 13 bases between. Germline V gives CDR1 SNHLY, CDR2 FYNNEI. This CDR3 spans 18 amino acids. CDR3 protein: CASSEVGVQSSYNSPLHF. CDR3 bases: TGTGCCAGCAGTGAAGTCGGTGTACAGAGCTCCTATAATTCACCCCTCCACTTT.

The chain links TRBV9 to TRBJ1-2, with a possible D match to TRBD1 (5 bases). CDR3 length equals 18 residues. The germline V gene encodes CDR1 SGDLS and CDR2 YYNGEE. V was trimmed by 3 bases and J by 1 base, leaving 22 bases between them. The CDR3 DNA reads TGTGCCAGCAGCGAGTCCCGGGACCGGGGCCTTTTTAACTATGGCTACACCTTC. Translating gives CASSESRDRGLFNYGYTF.

This sequence joins TRBV11-3 and TRBJ1-5; D uncertain. This CDR3 is built from 11 residues. V gave up 5 bases and J gave up 5 bases, with 4 bases separating them. Germline V gives CDR1 SGHNT, CDR2 YENEEA. This chain's CDR3 is CASSLYQPQHF. The DNA for the CDR3 is TGTGCCAGCAGCCTTTATCAGCCCCAGCATTTT.

The sample holds a few counts of this clone. The chain couples TRBV7-2 to TRBJ2-1; 10 bases line up with TRBD2. Germline-derived CDR1 and CDR2 are SGHTA and FQGNSA. V gave up 5 bases and J gave up 5 bases; unmatched junction bases: 6. The CDR3 sequence is 15 residues long. The CDR3 DNA reads as TGTGCCAGCAGCACGAGCGGGGGGGCCCACAATGAGCAGTTCTTC. Encoded protein: CASSTSGGAHNEQFF.

This rearrangement joins TRBV28 to TRBJ1-1; D is undetermined. With 7 bases removed from V and 1 base from J, the gap between germline ends came to 13 bases. There are 14 residues in the CDR3. Germline values: CDR1 MDHEN, CDR2 SYDVKM. This chain's CDR3 is CASTLGRWNTEAFF. CDR3 in DNA: TGTGCCAGCACTCTGGGTCGGTGGAACACTGAAGCTTTCTTT.

V usage is TRBV11-3 and J usage is TRBJ1-2, with D possibly TRBD1 on 6 matching bases. Per the germline V gene, CDR1 is SGHNT and CDR2 is YENEEA. This CDR3 contains 14 residues. V was cut by 4 bases and J by 6 bases, with 15 bases left in between. Here the CDR3 reads CASSSGPQGDGYTF. The CDR3 DNA is TGTGCCAGCAGCTCCGGACCACAGGGAGATGGCTACACCTTC.

The chain couples TRBV7-3 to TRBJ1-3; D is uncertain. Germline V lookup: CDR1 SGHTA, CDR2 FQGTGA. The CDR3 length is 13 residues. Trimming pared 4 bases from V and 3 bases from J, leaving 7 bases between. The CDR3 spells CASSSDIGNTIYF. DNA of the CDR3: TGTGCCAGCAGCTCAGACATTGGAAACACCATATATTTT.